The clone carrying this T cell receptor beta chain has ten or more counts. The junction had 10 bases not matched to a gene; V was cut back by 4 bases and J by 6 bases. The CDR3 covers 15 residues. Amplified TCR beta CDR3 regions derived from RNA transcripts. The HTBI set primed first-round TCR CDR3 RT-PCR. In TCRdb, the multiplex PCR reads were re-called with MiXCR into one record per CDR3 protein. In the table there are around 620,000 distinct CDR3 sequences, 14% of which are singletons. Exclusion of patients followed from uncontrolled infection, other autoimmune disease, pregnancy or lactation. The data were taken from a study of T cells in Graves' hyperthyroidism and ophthalmopathy.

The sample consisted of blood. The clonotype originates from a woman aged 18-29 years with Graves' ophthalmopathy. V usage is TRBV12-3 or TRBV12-4 and J usage is TRBJ1-1, with 8 bases fitting TRBD1. CDR3 residues: CASSSQSGGRAEAFF. As DNA, the CDR3 is TGTGCCAGCAGTTCCCAATCAGGGGGCCGCGCTGAAGCTTTCTTT.